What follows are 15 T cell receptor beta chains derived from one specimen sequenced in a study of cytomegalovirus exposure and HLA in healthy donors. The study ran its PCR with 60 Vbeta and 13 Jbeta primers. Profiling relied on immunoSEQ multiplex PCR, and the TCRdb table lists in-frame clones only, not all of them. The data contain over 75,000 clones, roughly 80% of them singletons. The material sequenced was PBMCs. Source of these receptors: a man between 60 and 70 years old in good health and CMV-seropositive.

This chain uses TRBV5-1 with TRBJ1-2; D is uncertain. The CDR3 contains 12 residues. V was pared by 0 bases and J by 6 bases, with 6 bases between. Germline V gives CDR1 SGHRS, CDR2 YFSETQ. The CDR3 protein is CASSLGEHGYTF. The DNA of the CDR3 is TGCGCCAGCAGCTTGGGGGAGCATGGCTACACCTTC.

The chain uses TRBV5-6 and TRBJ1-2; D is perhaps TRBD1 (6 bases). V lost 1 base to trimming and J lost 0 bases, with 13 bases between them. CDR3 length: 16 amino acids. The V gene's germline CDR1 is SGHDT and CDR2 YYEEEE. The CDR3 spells CASSLLWGLANYGYTF. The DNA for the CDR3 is TGTGCCAGCAGCTTGCTATGGGGGCTGGCTAACTATGGCTACACCTTC.

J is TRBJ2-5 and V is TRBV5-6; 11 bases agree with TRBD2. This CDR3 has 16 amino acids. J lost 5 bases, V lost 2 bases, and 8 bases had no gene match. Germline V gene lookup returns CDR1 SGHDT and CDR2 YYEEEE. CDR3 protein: CASSFIAGGISETQYF. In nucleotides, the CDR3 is TGTGCCAGCAGCTTCATAGCGGGGGGGATCTCGGAGACCCAGTACTTC.

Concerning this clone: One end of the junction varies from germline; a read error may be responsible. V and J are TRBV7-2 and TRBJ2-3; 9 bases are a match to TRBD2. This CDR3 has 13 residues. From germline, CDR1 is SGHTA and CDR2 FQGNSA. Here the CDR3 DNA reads TGTGCCAGCAGCCCGCCCGCAGGACTAGCGCCTCATTTT. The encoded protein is CASSPPAGLAPHF. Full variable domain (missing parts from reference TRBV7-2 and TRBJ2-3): GAGVSQSPSNKVTEKGKDVELRCDPISGHTALYWYRQSLGQGLEFLIYFQGNSAPDKSGLPSDRFSAERTGGSVSTLTIQRTQQEDSAVYLCASSPPAGLAPHFGPGTRLTVL.

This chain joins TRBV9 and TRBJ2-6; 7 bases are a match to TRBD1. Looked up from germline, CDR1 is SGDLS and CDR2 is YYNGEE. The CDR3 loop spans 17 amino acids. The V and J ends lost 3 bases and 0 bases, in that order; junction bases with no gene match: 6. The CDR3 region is CASSGGQLLSGANVLTF. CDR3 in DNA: TGTGCCAGCAGCGGGGGACAGCTACTCTCTGGGGCCAACGTCCTGACTTTC.

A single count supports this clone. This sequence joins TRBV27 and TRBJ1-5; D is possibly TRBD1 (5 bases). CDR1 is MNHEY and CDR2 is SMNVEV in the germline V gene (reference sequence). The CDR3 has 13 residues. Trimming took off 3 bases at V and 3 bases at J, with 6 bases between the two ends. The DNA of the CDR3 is TGTGCCAGCAGTTTTGGGGCCAATCAGCCCCAGCATTTT. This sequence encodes CASSFGANQPQHF.

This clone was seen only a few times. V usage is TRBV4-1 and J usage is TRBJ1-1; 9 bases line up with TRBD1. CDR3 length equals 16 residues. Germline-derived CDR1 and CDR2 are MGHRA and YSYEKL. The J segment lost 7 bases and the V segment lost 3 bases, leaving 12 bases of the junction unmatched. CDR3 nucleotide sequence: TGCGCCAGCAGCCAGGGGGGGGGACAGGGTGTTATTGAAGCTTTCTTT. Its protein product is CASSQGGGQGVIEAFF.

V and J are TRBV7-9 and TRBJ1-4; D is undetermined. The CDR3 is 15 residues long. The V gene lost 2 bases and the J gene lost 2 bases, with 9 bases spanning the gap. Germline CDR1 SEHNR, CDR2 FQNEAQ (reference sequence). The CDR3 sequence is CASSLRGMTNEKLFF. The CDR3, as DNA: TGTGCCAGCAGCTTACGAGGGATGACTAATGAAAAACTGTTTTTT.

The CDR3 DNA reads TGTGCCAGCAGCTTAGGGGACAGGGGTTTGGGTCAGCCCCAGCATTTT. Its translation: CASSLGDRGLGQPQHF. V is TRBV11-2 and J is TRBJ1-5; TRBD1 matches at 10 bases. Germline-derived CDR1 and CDR2 are SGHAT and FQNNGV. The CDR3 sequence is 16 residues long. Trimming took 1 base from V and 6 from J; bases not matched to a gene: 6.

CDR3 sequence: CASSLGGGYTF. As DNA, the CDR3 is TGTGCCAGCAGCTTGGGAGGCGGCTACACCTTC. This chain joins TRBV5-6 and TRBJ1-2; D gene ambiguous. V shed 0 bases and J shed 8 bases, with 5 bases lying between them. Germline-derived CDR1 and CDR2 are SGHDT and YYEEEE. This CDR3 comprises 11 residues.

For the CDR3, the DNA is TGTGCCAGTAGTACTGGACAGACGAACACCGGGGAGCTGTTTTTT. It is translated as CASSTGQTNTGELFF. The genes are TRBV19 and TRBJ2-2; a weak D match, TRBD1 (6 bases). This CDR3 has 15 residues. Germline CDR1 and CDR2: LNHDA and SQIVND (reference sequence). Between the trimmed V and J ends, which lost 4 bases and 0 bases, there was a span of 9 bases.

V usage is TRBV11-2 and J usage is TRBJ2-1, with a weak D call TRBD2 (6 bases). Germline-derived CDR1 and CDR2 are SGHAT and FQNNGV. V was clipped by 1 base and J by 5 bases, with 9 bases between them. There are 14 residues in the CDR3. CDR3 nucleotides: TGTGCCAGCAGCTTAGTACGGGGGAACAATGAGCAGTTCTTC. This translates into CASSLVRGNNEQFF.

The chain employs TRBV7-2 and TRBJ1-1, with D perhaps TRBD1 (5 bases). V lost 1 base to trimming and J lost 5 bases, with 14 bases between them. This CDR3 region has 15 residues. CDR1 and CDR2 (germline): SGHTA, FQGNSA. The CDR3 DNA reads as TGTGCCAGCAGCTTAGTGCTGGGGAAGGGGACTGAAGCTTTCTTT. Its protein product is CASSLVLGKGTEAFF.

This CDR3 is CASSVEGQQETQYF. The DNA of the CDR3 is TGTGCCAGCAGCGTAGAAGGACAGCAAGAGACCCAGTACTTC. The gene calls are TRBV9 and TRBJ2-5; TRBD1 is a possible D gene (6 bases). CDR1 is SGDLS and CDR2 is YYNGEE in the germline V gene. Deletions cut 0 bases from V and 2 bases from J, with 8 bases between. The CDR3 spans 14 residues.

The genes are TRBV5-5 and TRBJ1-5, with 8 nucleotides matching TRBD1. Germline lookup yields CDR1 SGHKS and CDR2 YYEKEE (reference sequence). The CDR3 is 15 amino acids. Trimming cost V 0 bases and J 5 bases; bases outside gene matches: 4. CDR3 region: CASSLAGGADQPQHF. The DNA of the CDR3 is TGTGCCAGCAGCTTGGCAGGGGGCGCAGATCAGCCCCAGCATTTT.